Each of the 10 T cell receptor beta chains below was sequenced from the same sample in a study of neoadjuvant anti-PD-1 for oral cavity cancer. Sequencing used immunoSEQ multiplex PCR; TCRdb keeps in-frame clones, though not all of them. This sample has roughly 15,000 clones; 71% occur once, and the top ten carry about 3%. The time point denotes: after neoadjuvant nivolumab, at surgical resection. The specimen comprised PBMCs, sampled after nivolumab (anti-PD-1) treatment. Receptor source: a person between 40 and 79 years old with oral cavity squamous cell carcinoma.

The V gene is TRBV9, the J gene TRBJ1-4; unclear D gene. Germline CDR1 reads SGDLS; CDR2 reads YYNGEE. Trimming took 3 bases from V and 8 from J, leaving 14 bases between them. This CDR3 comprises 14 residues. Here the CDR3 reads CASSDERAEEKLFF. In DNA form, the CDR3 reads TGTGCCAGCAGCGACGAAAGGGCAGAAGAAAAACTGTTTTTT. Drawing the rest from reference TRBV9 and TRBJ1-4, the complete variable domain is DSGVTQTPKHLITATGQRVTLRCSPRSGDLSVYWYQQSLDQGLQFLIQYYNGEERAKGNILERFSAQQFPDLHSELNLSSLELGDSALYFCASSDERAEEKLFFGSGTQLSVL.

The count of this clone is one. The gene calls are TRBV30 and TRBJ2-3; perhaps TRBD2 as D (6 bases). Trimming pared 2 bases from V and 4 bases from J, leaving 13 bases between. In germline, CDR1 is GTSNPN, CDR2 SVGIG (reference sequence). The CDR3 is 14 residues long. In DNA, the CDR3 is TGTGCCTGGAGTCACGGAGGGCCGGCAGATACGCAGTATTTT. It is translated as CAWSHGGPADTQYF.

This clone appeared a few times. The rearrangement joins TRBV30 to TRBJ1-2; D gene unclear. The V gene's germline CDR1 is GTSNPN and CDR2 SVGIG (reference sequence). The CDR3 length is 11 residues. V was pared by 5 bases and J by 5 bases, with 9 bases between. The DNA of the CDR3 is TGTGCCTGGGAAATCGGATATGGCTACACCTTC. Protein sequence: CAWEIGYGYTF.

This clone appeared a few times. The V gene is TRBV5-6, the J gene TRBJ2-5; TRBD1 matches 9 bases. Per germline, CDR1 SGHDT and CDR2 YYEEEE. This CDR3 region has 16 residues. V shed 0 bases, J shed 7 bases, and the junction held 10 bases outside the gene matches. The CDR3 DNA is TGTGCCAGCAGCTTGGCGGACAGGGGAAAATTCGTGACCCAGTACTTC. The encoded protein is CASSLADRGKFVTQYF.

CDR3 nucleotides: TGCGCCAGCAGCTTATCAGGAAACCAAGAGACCCAGTACTTC. This gives the protein CASSLSGNQETQYF. The J gene is TRBJ2-5, the V gene TRBV5-1; D gene uncertain. There are 14 residues in the CDR3. From germline, CDR1 is SGHRS and CDR2 YFSETQ. The germline V and J ends were trimmed by 2 bases and 0 bases, with 8 bases remaining between them.

Here the CDR3 reads CASSDGTVPYQPQHF. The CDR3 DNA follows: TGTGCCAGCAGCGACGGGACAGTACCTTATCAGCCCCAGCATTTT. This chain links TRBV11-2 with TRBJ1-5; 7 nucleotides align to TRBD1. The CDR3 runs to 15 residues. After removal of 5 bases from V and 5 bases from J, the junction contained 9 bases not matched to a gene. Germline V gene lookup returns CDR1 SGHAT and CDR2 FQNNGV. Complete variable domain (other parts from reference TRBV11-2 and TRBJ1-5): EAGVAQSPRYKIIEKRQSVAFWCNPISGHATLYWYQQILGQGPKLLIQFQNNGVVDDSQLPKDRFSAERLKGVDSTLKIQPAKLEDSAVYLCASSDGTVPYQPQHFGDGTRLSIL.

The chain uses TRBV11-2 and TRBJ1-5; 7 bases map to TRBD1. The J segment lost 2 bases and the V segment lost 2 bases, leaving 3 bases of the junction unmatched. The CDR3 has 15 amino acids. Germline loops: CDR1 SGHAT, CDR2 FQNNGV. The CDR3 bases are TGTGCCAGCAGCTTAAATACAGGGGGCAATCAGCCCCAGCATTTT. Encoded protein: CASSLNTGGNQPQHF.

The rearrangement joins TRBV6-6 to TRBJ2-1; 7 bases match TRBD2. This CDR3 region has 12 residues. From germline, CDR1 is MNHNY and CDR2 SVGAGI (reference sequence). CDR3 amino acids: CGSGMMGNEQFF. The CDR3 DNA reads TGTGGAAGCGGGATGATGGGAAATGAGCAGTTCTTC.

This clone has just a few counts. J is TRBJ2-1 and V is TRBV5-1, with a tentative D call TRBD1 (6 bases). The germline V gene has CDR1 SGHRS and CDR2 YFSETQ. The CDR3 extends over 13 amino acids. The V end lost 3 bases, the J end lost 5 bases, and 9 bases lay between the germline ends. For the CDR3, the DNA is TGCGCCAGCAGCTCGGACAGTAACAATGAGCAGTTCTTC. Its translation: CASSSDSNNEQFF.

This rearrangement joins TRBV19 to TRBJ1-1, with D unresolved. Germline assignment: CDR1 LNHDA and CDR2 SQIVND (reference sequence). The CDR3 has 13 residues. V was clipped by 3 bases and J by 1 base, with 6 bases between them. Here the CDR3 reads CASSIIRNTEAFF. The CDR3 DNA follows: TGTGCCAGTAGTATTATCAGGAACACTGAAGCTTTCTTT.